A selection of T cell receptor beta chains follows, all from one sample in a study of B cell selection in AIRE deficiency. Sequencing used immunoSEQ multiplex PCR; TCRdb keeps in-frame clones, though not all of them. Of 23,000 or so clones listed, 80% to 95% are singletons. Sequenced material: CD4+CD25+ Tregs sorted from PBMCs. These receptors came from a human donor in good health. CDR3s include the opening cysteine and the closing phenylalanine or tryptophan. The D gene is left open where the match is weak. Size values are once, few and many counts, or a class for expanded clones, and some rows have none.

CDR3 protein: CASSQPPSQGAEETQYF; CDR3 DNA: TGCGCCAGCAGCCAGCCCCCTTCTCAGGGGGCAGAAGAGACCCAGTACTTC; V gene: TRBV4-1; D gene: TRBD1; clone size: .; J gene: TRBJ2-5
CDR3 protein: CASSLATAQETQYF; CDR3 DNA: TGCGCCAGCAGCTTGGCAACGGCCCAAGAGACCCAGTACTTC; V gene: TRBV5-1; D gene: .; clone size: .; J gene: TRBJ2-5
CDR3 protein: CASRPTQNTEAFF; CDR3 DNA: TGTGCCAGTAGACCAACACAGAACACTGAAGCTTTCTTT; V gene: TRBV19; D gene: .; clone size: .; J gene: TRBJ1-1
CDR3 protein: CAIRTGRYEQYF; CDR3 DNA: TGTGCCATCCGGACAGGCCGCTACGAGCAGTACTTC; V gene: TRBV21-1; D gene: .; clone size: once; J gene: TRBJ2-7
CDR3 protein: CASSLAGLANYEQYF; CDR3 DNA: TGCGCCAGCAGCCTGGCGGGCCTAGCGAACTACGAGCAGTACTTC; V gene: TRBV5-1; D gene: .; clone size: .; J gene: TRBJ2-7
CDR3 protein: CASSENEGTTGELFF; CDR3 DNA: TGTGCCAGCAGTGAGAACGAGGGGACCACCGGGGAGCTGTTTTTT; V gene: TRBV6-1; D gene: .; clone size: .; J gene: TRBJ2-2
CDR3 protein: CASSPPGLANYGYTF; CDR3 DNA: TGTGCCAGCAGCCCCCCGGGCCTAGCTAACTATGGCTACACCTTC; V gene: TRBV6-6; D gene: .; clone size: once; J gene: TRBJ1-2
CDR3 protein: CARSVGGLGLRRAGELFF; CDR3 DNA: TGTGCCCGCAGCGTAGGGGGTTTGGGGCTCAGGCGCGCCGGGGAGCTGTTTTTT; V gene: TRBV9; D gene: .; clone size: .; J gene: TRBJ2-2
CDR3 protein: CASSLDGTSYNEQFF; CDR3 DNA: TGTGCCAGCAGCTTGGATGGCACCTCCTACAATGAGCAGTTCTTC; V gene: TRBV7-9; D gene: .; clone size: .; J gene: TRBJ2-1
CDR3 protein: CASSFTTGRNQPQHF; CDR3 DNA: TGTGCCAGCAGCTTTACTACGGGGCGCAATCAGCCCCAGCATTTT; V gene: TRBV11-2; D gene: .; clone size: .; J gene: TRBJ1-5
CDR3 protein: CASRPSGWAAGNQPQHF; CDR3 DNA: TGTGCCAGCAGACCCAGCGGGTGGGCCGCCGGTAATCAGCCCCAGCATTTT; V gene: TRBV27; D gene: .; clone size: .; J gene: TRBJ1-5
CDR3 protein: CASSPNRNTEAFF; CDR3 DNA: TGTGCCAGCAGCCCTAACAGAAACACTGAAGCTTTCTTT; V gene: TRBV27; D gene: .; clone size: .; J gene: TRBJ1-1
CDR3 protein: CAWSTGTADPGSLFF; CDR3 DNA: TGTGCCTGGAGTACAGGGACGGCGGACCCCGGCTCACTGTTTTTT; V gene: TRBV30; D gene: .; clone size: .; J gene: TRBJ1-4
CDR3 protein: CASRYRAGNTDTQYF; CDR3 DNA: TGCGCCAGCAGATACAGGGCCGGAAACACAGATACGCAGTATTTT; V gene: TRBV5-1; D gene: .; clone size: once; J gene: TRBJ2-3